This TCR beta chain emerged from a study of T cell responses to AZD1222 COVID-19 vaccine. About the study: Second-dose groups at about 4 or about 12 weeks were pooled.

A remark on this clone: The antigen remains unidentified.

The data were produced by immunoSEQ multiplex PCR, yet TCRdb's version contains in-frame clones alone and is incomplete. The table includes 150,000 to 200,000 clones, roughly 94% detected once. Study conclusions and caveats: At baseline, just 6 or 7 AZD1222 recipients tested seropositive.

The germline CDR1 and CDR2 sequences are SGHRS and YFSETQ. This CDR3 is built from 15 residues. V lost 3 bases to trimming and J lost 0 bases, with 10 bases between them. The sample in question was peripheral blood, obtained on day 0 of AZD1222 vaccination. The gene calls are TRBV5-1 and TRBJ1-3; unclear D gene. The clonotype originates from an adult in good health. The CDR3 sequence: CASSSSPSSGNTIYF. DNA for the CDR3: TGCGCCAGCAGCTCATCCCCTAGCTCTGGAAACACCATATATTTT.